This record concerns one T cell receptor beta chain sequence. Its specific antigen is unknown. One base away there is no much larger clone; base qualities are not given. The CDR3, cysteine through phenylalanine, is 13 amino acids long. Only the CDR3 region is kept as DNA, spanning 39 bases read in frame from base 1. V sheds 6 bases and J sheds 5 bases, leaving 13 bases between their ends. CDR1 and CDR2, looked up from the germline V gene, are MNHNS and SASEGT. The method was the immunoSEQ multiplex PCR assay. For the multiplex PCR, a mixture combining 60 forward primers for TCR Vbeta segments and 13 reverse primers for TCR Jbeta segments was used. The CDR3 region of rearranged TCR beta genes was amplified from genomic DNA by a multiplex PCR assay. Amplified TCR beta libraries were sequenced as 87-base-pair reads on the Illumina HiSeq System. The published analysis was carried out like this. A later analysis counted about 80 million unique TCR beta chains across the 500 to 850 repertoires, and 10 million to 11 million of these chains were shared by at least two donors. To remove PCR and sequencing errors, raw reads were error-corrected and collapsed into unique sequences using a nearest-neighbor algorithm that merged closely related sequences. CDR3 sequences were aligned to IMGT reference sequences to assign V, D and J gene segments. For a sequence to be retained, at least a six-nucleotide match to both a V gene segment and a J gene segment was required. A rearrangement counted as productive if the CDR3 had no stop codons and remained in frame with V and J, and every other rearrangement counted as non-productive. CDR3 was defined according to IMGT convention as the region running from the second conserved V-encoded cysteine to the conserved J-encoded phenylalanine. The earlier analysis of 587 of the donors excluded sequences that lacked an unambiguous match to a single V gene segment. In an earlier analysis of approximately 590 of the donors, V segments were called functional above 56.7% productive rearrangements and were called segregating when the between-donor standard deviation exceeded 5%. A statistical classification framework was built to diagnose cytomegalovirus status from the catalog of TCR beta chain sequences. A later analysis assigned V and J genes by comparing TCR nucleotide sequences with IMGT/GENE-DB human TR gene sequences. Using the TCRdist pipeline, a later analysis assigned CDR3 sequences along with most-parsimonious VDJ recombination scenarios. In a later analysis, every TCR beta chain was defined by the combination of its CDR3 amino acid sequence and its V-gene family, and reads without a unique V-gene family were dropped. A later analysis removed 500 to 650 highly shared, low-generation-probability nucleotide sequences to deal with suspected cross-contamination and a sequencing artifact. In a later analysis, a clonal expansion index was calculated for each public chain from normalized within-repertoire ranks of inferred template counts. Generation probabilities in a later analysis came from a VDJ recombination model fitted to out-of-frame rearrangements, and those results were checked against IGoR. In a later analysis, TCR-TCR, TCR-HLA and TCR-CMV co-occurrence was scored with hypergeometric tests, and a repertoire-size bias correction was applied to TCR pairs. To estimate false discovery rates, a later analysis permuted the HLA or CMV assignments 20 times. In a later analysis, co-occurring TCRs were grouped with DBSCAN, and TCRdist sequence similarity was added when clustering was performed within HLA-allele-positive subsets. Repertoires with fewer than 30,000 or more than 120,000 public chains were left out of co-occurrence clustering, as were four to six repertoires with anomalous nucleotide sharing. TCRdb mirrors the immuneACCESS table, restricted to in-frame sequences. Some clones are absent from its copies; in checked studies, under half trace to an unresolved V gene, and the reason for the others is unknown. V and J calls and clone size are given by that table; D and trimming were obtained from the DNA. The sample has some 110,000 clones on record, under 80% of them singletons. Of the sample, 8.6% is held by the ten largest clones.

The cohort consisted of some 670 healthy bone marrow donors. All cohort members were sampled while nominally healthy, although unrecorded immune exposures were likely present. The donor tested CMV seropositive and was one of the 289 seropositive cohort members. Every donor gave a peripheral blood sample, and the peripheral blood mononuclear cells from that sample were used for TCR beta sequencing. Genomic DNA was extracted from the blood cell samples with the Qiagen DNeasy Blood Extraction Kit. These data are taken from a study of cytomegalovirus exposure and HLA in healthy donors (dated by TCRdb to 2016 to 2017). The study in broad terms: In an earlier analysis of fewer than 750 of the donors, under 300 Gb of sequence data and 117 million unique TCR beta sequences from 150 million to 200 million T cells were reported. Roughly 320 gigabases of sequencing data and around 80 million unique TCR sequences made up an early release that covered approximately 620 HLA-typed donors. Of the roughly 410 genotyped donors, 75% to 85% were placed in the genetic ancestry cluster associated with self-reported Caucasian donors. The study aimed to test whether signatures of past pathogen exposure could be identified by cataloging public T cell receptors. The T cell repertoires of 666 subjects were profiled by immunosequencing and related to cytomegalovirus serostatus. A separate validation cohort of over a hundred different subjects was used in addition to the approximately 700-subject first cohort. The study combined high-throughput TCR immunosequencing, statistical association of individual TCRs with disease status, and machine learning to predict cytomegalovirus infection status. In a later analysis, previously published TCR beta repertoires from hundreds of donors were re-analyzed and high-resolution HLA genotyping was added so that TCR occurrence patterns could be studied. Rather than drawing on any new phenotypic data, the later analysis identified candidate immune exposures from TCR beta sequences and the way those sequences occurred across donors. To decide whether each TCR beta V gene segment behaved as functional or pseudogenic, an earlier analysis of several hundred of the donors relied on high-throughput TCR beta sequencing. Alongside the repertoire data, information on donor age, sex, ethnicity and CMV serostatus was compiled. Genome-wide SNP genotypes for about three fifths of the 666 donors were used in a later genetic analysis, which treated that subset as a discovery cohort. All discovery cohort repertoires had been generated using a single sequencing platform. Both class I and class II loci were covered by HLA typing, at four-digit resolution. The number of donors typed differed by locus, with roughly 620-640 for A, B, C, DRB1 and DQB1, around 520 for DQA1, 606 for DPA1, and 450 to 480 for DPB1. Because of strong linkage in the cohort, roughly 5 DR-DQ haplotypes were treated as single units for association and clustering. Across 398 genotyped donors of the cohort, an average of about 220,000 unique TCR beta nucleotide sequences per donor were sequenced, and about a sixth of those sequences were non-productive.

The research as a whole found: When HLA alleles, especially DR and DQ, strongly co-occurred, TCR associations were difficult to assign to individual alleles. Only TCR beta chains were sequenced in this cohort, and the absence of alpha or paired-chain data limited detectable features. According to a later analysis, most CMV-associated TCR beta chains appeared to be HLA-restricted, and the HLA associations seemed to be driven largely by CMV exposure. A later analysis reported that several top co-occurrence clusters appeared linked to parvovirus B19, influenza, CMV and Epstein-Barr virus. In an earlier analysis of about 550 of the donors, most TCR beta V segments were observed in productive rearrangements about 90% or about 30% of the time, broadly matching IMGT annotations. According to the authors, the approach could potentially be generalized to other disease states and immunological phenotypes. In the study, about 150 TCR beta chains were listed as associated with cytomegalovirus. Three of the identified cytomegalovirus-associated TCR beta chains were confirmed in vitro to be specific for cytomegalovirus antigens. Some IMGT-functional V segments, including TRBV6-2 and TRBV6-3, could not be distinguished by the 87-base-pair reads and were therefore excluded. In both the original and validation cohorts, the classifier was reported to diagnose cytomegalovirus status with high specificity and sensitivity. Immune exposure information for the cohort was limited to CMV serostatus. A later genetic analysis reported fewer N-insertions in productive TCRs among donors in an Asian-associated ancestry cluster than the approximately 670-donor mean. The sequencing pipeline was judged likely to have produced a cluster of highly shared sequence variants as a technical artifact. In a later analysis, HLA-associated TCR beta chains showed more clonal expansion and lower generation probabilities than non-associated chains that were equally common. Correlated functional status among segregating V segments might be attributable to linkage disequilibrium, but an unknown experimental factor could not be ruled out. Because HLA typing was unavailable for some donors at each locus, only the typed subset was used in association tests. Across donors, most TCR sequences were observed very rarely, whereas some public TCRs were present in many individuals. In a later analysis, TCR association rates were found to vary across HLA loci, with the most associated TCRs seen for DRB1 alleles and the fewest for HLA-C alleles. A later genetic analysis associated a missense DCLRE1C variant with V-gene and J-gene trimming of TCR beta chains, and an independent cohort replicated the association. A further reported finding was that TCR beta sequences accurately predicted the HLA-A and HLA-B alleles for most subjects in the first cohort. The presence/absence analyses assumed that sequencing depth was roughly uniform across donors, and that assumption may not be true. A later analysis associated 15,000 to 20,000 TCR beta sequences with specific HLA alleles at a false discovery rate of 0.05. The earlier analysis of about 600 of the donors excluded roughly 16 rarely observed V segments, including chromosome 9 orphons, because counts were too low.

Source material: PBMCs. The TCR was taken from a woman in her forties in good health and CMV-seropositive. This receptor chain uses TRBV6-1 and TRBJ1-1; TRBD1 could be the D gene, as 6 bases match. In nucleotides, the sequence is TGTGCCAGCAGCCGGGGGGCGTATACTGAAGCTTTCTTT. Translated, this gives CASSRGAYTEAFF.